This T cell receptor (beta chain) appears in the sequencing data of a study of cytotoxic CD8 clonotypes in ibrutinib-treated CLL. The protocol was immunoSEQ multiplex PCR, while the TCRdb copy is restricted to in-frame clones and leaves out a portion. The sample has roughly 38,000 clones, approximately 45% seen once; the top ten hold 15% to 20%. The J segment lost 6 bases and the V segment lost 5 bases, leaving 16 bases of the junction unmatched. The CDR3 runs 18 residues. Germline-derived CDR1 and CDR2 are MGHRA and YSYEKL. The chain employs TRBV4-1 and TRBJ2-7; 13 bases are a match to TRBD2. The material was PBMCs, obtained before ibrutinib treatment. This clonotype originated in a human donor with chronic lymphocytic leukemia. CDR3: CASSADVRTSGSRSEQYF. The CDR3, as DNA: TGCGCCAGCAGCGCGGATGTTCGGACTAGCGGGAGTCGGAGCGAGCAGTACTTC.